This T cell receptor (beta chain) was captured by sequencing in a study of T-cell reconstitution after alpha-beta-depleted transplantation in children (dated by TCRdb to about 2016). With respect to the entire study: The study quantitatively tracked T-cell immune reconstitution after TCRalphabeta/CD19-depleted allogeneic hematopoietic cell transplantation in children using TCR repertoire profiling.

This clonotype has only a few counts. It lacks a known antigen. No much larger clone is present one base from it, and per-base qualities are unavailable. V loses 5 bases at its end and J loses 0 bases; junction bases beyond the gene matches: 13. CDR1 and CDR2 are drawn from the germline V gene: SGHAT, FQNNGV. Its CDR3 holds 17 amino acids, cysteine through phenylalanine. The DNA shown is the 51-base CDR3, in frame from base 1. The method behind the library was PCR. The run used an Illumina HiSeq 2500. TCR library preparation used molecular barcoding, with unique molecular identifiers applied to normalize quantification of the TCRbeta repertoire. TCRdb trimmed public reads at Q25 via fastp, called clones via MiXCR and kept in-frame beta chains. Rows matching on CDR3 protein sequence are summarized as one entry with the most common DNA and genes. The sample table records approximately 510,000 distinct CDR3 sequences; around 18% of these occur just once. The ten largest account for roughly 3.3% of the sample.

The sequence derives from a human donor who donated a stem cell graft to a child with acute lymphoblastic leukemia. Sequencing used PBMCs from the stem cell graft donor, obtained from the stem cell graft. The sequence links TRBV11-2 to TRBJ2-7; 7 bases in the junction line up with TRBD2. The DNA is TGTGCCAGCAGCCCTGTAAATTGGCGGGGGAACTCCTACGAGCAGTACTTC. It translates to CASSPVNWRGNSYEQYF.